The 21 T cell receptor beta chains reported below all come from one sample, sequenced in a study of tumor and adjacent non-tumor tissue in lung cancer. No cell sorting was done before RNA was extracted from the tissue. TCRbeta libraries were built with three rounds of nested PCR, modified from ARM-PCR. TCRdb reprocessed the multiplex PCR reads with MiXCR, giving one entry per CDR3 protein. This repertoire shows more than 120,000 distinct CDR3 sequences, around 66% found once; its top ten account for roughly 18%. Input material: lung tumor tissue. The receptors here all came from a man aged 55 to 70 with small cell lung cancer.

The chain carries TRBV1 and TRBJ2-3. The tail of the sequence fits TRBJ1-5 better, so the J call may be wrong. TRBV1 is reported as a pseudogene. The CDR3 has 16 residues. The chain's CDR3 is CTSSPTTASIGDTQHF. CDR3 DNA sequence: TGCACCAGTAGCCCAACCACGGCTTCCATTGGAGATACGCAGCATTTT.

Of note for this clonotype: A much larger clonotype is one base distant, so this may be a read error. As the CDR3 is not closed by the conserved phenylalanine or tryptophan, this likely results from a read error. This chain connects TRBV12-3 or TRBV12-4 to TRBJ2-1; TRBD2 might be the D (6 bases). CDR3 length: 15 amino acids. The V gene lost 3 bases and the J gene lost 7 bases, with 16 bases spanning the gap. The CDR3 coding sequence is TGTGCCAGCAGTTTGGTCGGGAGCTTTAAAAATGAGCAGTTCTTA. This codes for CASSLVGSFKNEQFL.

The chain recombines TRBV28 with TRBJ2-7; 11 bases match TRBD1. V shed 5 bases, J shed 5 bases, and the junction held 5 bases outside the gene matches. Germline V gives CDR1 MDHEN, CDR2 SYDVKM. The CDR3 contains 14 residues. The DNA of the CDR3 is TGTGCCAGCAGTCACCGGACAGGGGGCCACGAGCAGTACGTC. Its translation is CASSHRTGGHEQYV.

Remarks on this clonotype: Since a much larger clone is just one base distant, this may be a read error. The rearrangement uses TRBV20-1 and TRBJ2-7, with 9 nucleotides matching TRBD1. The closer fit of TRBJ2-1 to the DNA end suggests the J call may be wrong. The germline CDR1 and CDR2 sequences are DFQATT and SNEGSKA (reference sequence). The CDR3 contains 14 residues. The CDR3 reads CSARGTGDYYEQFF. The CDR3 coding sequence is TGCAGTGCTAGAGGGACAGGGGACTACTACGAGCAGTTCTTC.

This clonotype has only a few counts. V gene TRBV7-8 combines with J gene TRBJ2-1; tentative D call: TRBD2 (6 bases). CDR1 SGHVS and CDR2 FQNEAQ come from the germline V gene. CDR3 length: 14 amino acids. The V gene lost 5 bases and the J gene lost 1 base, with 9 bases spanning the gap. Here the CDR3 reads CASSGRLSYNEQFF. The DNA for the CDR3 is TGTGCCAGCAGCGGGAGGTTATCCTACAATGAGCAGTTCTTC.

This clonotype is a singleton in its sample. This clone may be a read error of a much larger clone one base away. The chain combines TRBV6-1 with TRBJ2-7; D not resolved. CDR1 and CDR2 from the germline V gene are MNHNS and SASEGT. The CDR3 length is 12 residues. CDR3 in DNA: TGTGCCAACAGTGAAGCGCATGGAGAGCAGTACTTC. The encoded protein is CANSEAHGEQYF.

The count of this clonotype is one. Because the CDR3 is missing its conserved closing phenylalanine or tryptophan, this is likely a read error. The V call is TRBV11-1, the J call TRBJ2-2; 12 positions agree with TRBD2. CDR3 size: 18 residues. V gave up 8 bases and J gave up 4 bases; unmatched junction bases: 14. In germline, CDR1 is SGHAT, CDR2 FQDESV (reference sequence). The CDR3 DNA follows: TGTGCCAGCGGCCACGGACGGCTAGCGGGAGGGGGCACCGGGGAGCTGTTTTTG. This sequence encodes CASGHGRLAGGGTGELFL.

V gene TRBV5-8 combines with J gene TRBJ2-5, with TRBD1 matching over 9 bases. The junction had 9 bases not matched to a gene; V was cut back by 4 bases and J by 5 bases. Germline V lookup: CDR1 SGHTS, CDR2 YDEGEE. This CDR3 is 15 amino acids long. CDR3 DNA sequence: TGTGCCAGCAGCACGGGGACAGGGCCAAGGGAGACCCAGTACTTC. It translates to CASSTGTGPRETQYF.

Details on this clonotype: A much larger clone sits a single nucleotide away, making a read error possible. The chain couples TRBV24-1 to TRBJ2-5, with 7 bases aligning to TRBD1. Germline V gene data show CDR1 as KGHDR and CDR2 as SFDVKD. The CDR3 length is 13 residues. The CDR3 DNA reads TGTGCCGCGGTACAGGGGCCCAAAGAGACCCACTACTTC. It codes for CAAVQGPKETHYF.

With regard to this clonotype: One junction end disagrees with the germline gene, perhaps due to a read error. The V and J genes are TRBV11-2 and TRBJ1-4; no definite D call. Germline CDR1 SGHAT, CDR2 FQNNGV. This CDR3 has 11 residues. The CDR3 is CDSTLDEELFF. As DNA, the CDR3 is TGTGACAGCACCTTAGATGAAGAACTGTTTTTT.

This clonotype was counted once. A much larger clone differs by one base, so this may be a read error. This rearrangement joins TRBV6-2 or TRBV6-3 to TRBJ1-1; 7 nucleotides align to TRBD1. J was trimmed by 5 bases and V by 6 bases; bases with no gene match: 15. The CDR3 loop spans 16 amino acids. Per the germline V gene, CDR1 is MNHEY and CDR2 is SVGEGT. The CDR3 DNA sequence: TGTGCCAGCAGCCCCGCCTACAGGGGCAATGGGACTGAAGCTTTCTTT. This translates into CASSPAYRGNGTEAFF.

V usage is TRBV6-1 and J usage is TRBJ2-1; 9 bases align to TRBD2. The germline gives CDR1 MNHNS, CDR2 SASEGT. The junction had 12 bases not matched to a gene; V was cut back by 8 bases and J by 7 bases. The length of the CDR3 is 15 residues. This chain's CDR3 is CASSPLAGPMNEQFF. CDR3 DNA: TGTGCCAGCTCTCCCCTAGCGGGACCTATGAATGAGCAGTTCTTC.

As concerns this clonotype: Just one base apart from a much larger clone, this may be a read error. No conserved phenylalanine or tryptophan ends this CDR3, so it is likely a read error. The rearrangement joins TRBV6-5 to TRBJ1-2, with D hard to call. Deletions cut 4 bases from V and 3 bases from J, with 15 bases between. The CDR3 spans 15 residues. Germline assignment: CDR1 MNHEY and CDR2 SVGAGI. CDR3 region: CASSSLRGSDYGYTV. CDR3 coding DNA: TGTGCCAGCAGTTCCCTCCGGGGATCGGACTATGGCTACACCGTC.

V is TRBV6-5 and J is TRBJ2-1; 7 bases are a match to TRBD1. The V segment lost 5 bases and the J segment 15 bases; nucleotides outside the gene matches: 16. The length of the CDR3 is 14 residues. Germline lookup yields CDR1 MNHEY and CDR2 SVGAGI. The CDR3 region is CASSPQGSYNGRFF. In DNA, the CDR3 is TGTGCCAGCAGTCCACAGGGGTCCTACAATGGGCGGTTCTTC.

This clonotype was seen a few times. Just one base apart from a much larger clone, this may be a read error. The CDR3 ends on some other residue instead of the conserved phenylalanine or tryptophan, so this is likely a read error. The chain couples TRBV29-1 to TRBJ1-5; the D gene is possibly TRBD1 (6 bases). This CDR3 has 13 amino acids. Per the germline V gene, CDR1 is SQVTM and CDR2 is ANQGSEA. Trimming left V 7 bases short and J 6 bases short, with 16 bases between. CDR3 nucleotide sequence: TGCAGCGCCACACAGGGTAACAGTCAGCCCCAGCATATT. This encodes CSATQGNSQPQHI.

This clonotype was seen a handful of times. The chain uses TRBV6-5 and TRBJ2-1; D is unresolved. Germline V gene lookup returns CDR1 MNHEY and CDR2 SVGAGI. V lost 0 bases and J 7 bases, leaving 7 bases between the germline ends. The CDR3 has 13 amino acids. In DNA, the CDR3 is TGTGCCAGCAGTTACTCGAAATGGAATGAGCAGTTCTTC. It is translated as CASSYSKWNEQFF.

V usage is TRBV6-1 and J usage is TRBJ1-3; D remains unclear. From germline, CDR1 is MNHNS and CDR2 SASEGT. The CDR3 spans 12 residues. V was clipped by 4 bases and J by 4 bases, with 5 bases between them. The CDR3 region is CASSVLGNTIYF. The CDR3 DNA reads TGTGCCAGCAGTGTCCTAGGAAACACCATATATTTT.

With regard to this clonotype: Just one base apart from a much larger clone, this may be a read error. The chain joins TRBV6-1 to TRBJ2-3; D ambiguous. CDR1 MNHNS and CDR2 SASEGT come from the germline V gene. The CDR3 consists of 13 residues. Trimming shortened V by 8 bases and J by 4 bases, and 13 bases separated the two germline ends. CDR3 residues: CASLTSASDTQYF. DNA for the CDR3: TGTGCCAGCCTTACCTCGGCCTCAGATACGCAGTATTTT.

The chain employs TRBV10-3 and TRBJ2-7, with 9 nucleotides matching TRBD1. The CDR3 has 13 residues. CDR1 is ENHRY, CDR2 SYGVKD, per germline. V was pared by 11 bases and J by 5 bases, with 10 bases of the junction left unmatched. The CDR3: CAARTGASNEQYV. CDR3 nucleotides: TGTGCCGCCAGGACAGGGGCGTCCAACGAGCAGTACGTC.

As concerns this clonotype: This likely comes from a read error, as the CDR3 has no conserved phenylalanine or tryptophan at its end. The chain employs TRBV11-1 and TRBJ2-1; D uncertain. This CDR3 has 15 residues. Germline-derived CDR1 and CDR2 are SGHAT and FQDESV (reference sequence). The CDR3 DNA reads TGTGCTAGCAGCTTAGCCCAAGGGTCATACAATGAGCAGTTCTTA. Translation gives CASSLAQGSYNEQFL.

Comment on this clonotype: The CDR3 ends on some other residue instead of the conserved phenylalanine or tryptophan, so this is likely a read error. The chain joins TRBV7-2 to TRBJ2-2; TRBD2 agrees at 8 bases. The V gene end was trimmed by 5 bases and the J gene end by 1 base; junction bases not matched to a gene: 6. From germline, CDR1 is SGHTA and CDR2 FQGNSA. The CDR3 is 16 residues long. CDR3 DNA: TGTGCCAGCAGCATGACTAGCGCGGGGAACACCGGGGAGCTGTTTTAT. It specifies CASSMTSAGNTGELFY.